Listed below are T cell receptor beta chains from one sample, sequenced in a study of beta chain features in type 1 diabetes. Clones were read by immunoSEQ multiplex PCR, and TCRdb kept only the in-frame ones, dropping some. The sample lists over 650,000 clones, over 11% occurring once. The sequenced sample consisted of naive CD4+ T cells from blood. The receptors originated from a man aged 18 to 30 with type 1 diabetes. The CDR3 runs from the conserved cysteine through the conserved F or W. The order of the fields is V gene, D gene, J gene, CDR3 protein. A D gene is named only where the DNA matches it firmly.

v_call: TRBV28
d_call: -
j_call: TRBJ2-3
cdr3_aa: CASSFKGPSTDTQYF

v_call: TRBV5-6
d_call: -
j_call: TRBJ2-7
cdr3_aa: CASSLVGRAGSEQYF

v_call: TRBV19
d_call: TRBD2
j_call: TRBJ2-7
cdr3_aa: CASSTLGGGTYEQYF

v_call: TRBV5-4
d_call: -
j_call: TRBJ2-3
cdr3_aa: CASSSRGISTDTQYF

v_call: TRBV28
d_call: -
j_call: TRBJ2-7
cdr3_aa: CAIQGSPSYEQYF

v_call: TRBV5-1
d_call: -
j_call: TRBJ1-1
cdr3_aa: CASSFGGATEAFF

v_call: TRBV6-7
d_call: -
j_call: TRBJ1-1
cdr3_aa: CASIPRGGQGEAFF

v_call: TRBV4-1
d_call: -
j_call: TRBJ2-3
cdr3_aa: CASSQVIDTQYF

v_call: TRBV5-1
d_call: TRBD1
j_call: TRBJ2-5
cdr3_aa: CASRQRTGLFQETQYF

v_call: TRBV21-1
d_call: -
j_call: TRBJ2-5
cdr3_aa: CASSKTRISGGETQYF

v_call: TRBV7-8
d_call: -
j_call: TRBJ2-3
cdr3_aa: CASSLSRAGTQYF

v_call: TRBV29-1
d_call: -
j_call: TRBJ2-5
cdr3_aa: CSVDSSGFGKETQYF

v_call: TRBV2
d_call: TRBD1
j_call: TRBJ2-5
cdr3_aa: CASSVFAQGARETQYF

v_call: TRBV5-4
d_call: -
j_call: TRBJ1-2
cdr3_aa: CASSLGGRIRYGYTF

v_call: TRBV4-1
d_call: -
j_call: TRBJ2-6
cdr3_aa: CASSLEPGTGANVLTF

v_call: TRBV29-1
d_call: TRBD1
j_call: TRBJ2-7
cdr3_aa: CSVKGPGGYEQYF

v_call: TRBV27
d_call: TRBD2
j_call: TRBJ2-1
cdr3_aa: CASSPGLAGSYNEQFF

v_call: TRBV6-7
d_call: TRBD2
j_call: TRBJ2-7
cdr3_aa: CASSPGGTTRPGQYF

v_call: TRBV28
d_call: -
j_call: TRBJ1-2
cdr3_aa: CASSQVIVGYTF

v_call: TRBV29-1
d_call: TRBD1
j_call: TRBJ2-7
cdr3_aa: CSVERTGEGREQYF

v_call: TRBV7-2
d_call: -
j_call: TRBJ1-1
cdr3_aa: CASSLTNTGRAEAFF

v_call: TRBV5-1
d_call: -
j_call: TRBJ1-1
cdr3_aa: CASSPDLGYEAFF

v_call: TRBV5-1
d_call: TRBD2
j_call: TRBJ2-1
cdr3_aa: CASSLGLAGEGEQFF

v_call: TRBV29-1
d_call: -
j_call: TRBJ1-1
cdr3_aa: CSVVRIGVGTEAFF

v_call: TRBV25-1
d_call: TRBD1
j_call: TRBJ2-7
cdr3_aa: CASTRQGFWGEQYF

v_call: TRBV4-1
d_call: TRBD1
j_call: TRBJ1-1
cdr3_aa: CASSQDTGGRGKEAFF

v_call: TRBV5-1
d_call: -
j_call: TRBJ2-7
cdr3_aa: CASAAGSPYEQYF

v_call: TRBV19
d_call: -
j_call: TRBJ2-7
cdr3_aa: CASSTSAGPLGQYF

v_call: TRBV29-1
d_call: TRBD1
j_call: TRBJ1-3
cdr3_aa: CSVENRGPGDTIYF

v_call: TRBV5-4
d_call: -
j_call: TRBJ1-1
cdr3_aa: CASSLIENTEAFF

v_call: TRBV4-3
d_call: -
j_call: TRBJ1-2
cdr3_aa: CASSQVPEAVYGYTF

v_call: TRBV29-1
d_call: -
j_call: TRBJ1-1
cdr3_aa: CSVSAREYDLNTEAFF

v_call: TRBV20-1
d_call: -
j_call: TRBJ1-1
cdr3_aa: CSAGTGTEAFF

v_call: TRBV5-6
d_call: -
j_call: TRBJ2-1
cdr3_aa: CASTQGYRGLSYNEQFF

v_call: TRBV6-1
d_call: TRBD1
j_call: TRBJ1-2
cdr3_aa: CASSTGDDYGYTF

v_call: TRBV5-4
d_call: -
j_call: TRBJ2-5
cdr3_aa: CASTSSGTQETQYF

v_call: TRBV6-1
d_call: -
j_call: TRBJ2-6
cdr3_aa: CASSEQYSGANVLTF

v_call: TRBV27
d_call: TRBD2
j_call: TRBJ2-7
cdr3_aa: CASSYRVGTSGSYEQYF

v_call: TRBV5-6
d_call: TRBD2
j_call: TRBJ2-1
cdr3_aa: CASSPRTGTSVLNEQFF